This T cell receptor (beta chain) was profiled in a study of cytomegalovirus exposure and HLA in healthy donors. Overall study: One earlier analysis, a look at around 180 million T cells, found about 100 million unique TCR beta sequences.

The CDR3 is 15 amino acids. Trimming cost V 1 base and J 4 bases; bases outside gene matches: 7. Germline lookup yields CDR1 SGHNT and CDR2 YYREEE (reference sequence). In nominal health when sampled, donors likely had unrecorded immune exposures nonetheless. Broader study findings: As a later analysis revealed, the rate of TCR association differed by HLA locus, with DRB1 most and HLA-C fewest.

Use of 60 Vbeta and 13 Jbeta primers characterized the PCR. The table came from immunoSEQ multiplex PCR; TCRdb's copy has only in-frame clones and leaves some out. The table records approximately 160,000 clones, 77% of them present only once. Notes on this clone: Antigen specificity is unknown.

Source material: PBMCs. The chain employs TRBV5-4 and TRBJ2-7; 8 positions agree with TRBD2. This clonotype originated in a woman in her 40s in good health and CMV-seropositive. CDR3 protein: CASSLRGGSLYEQYF. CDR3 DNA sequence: TGTGCCAGCAGCTTGCGGGGGGGGAGCCTTTACGAGCAGTACTTC.